The T cell receptor (beta chain) under discussion was sequenced for a study of regulatory T cells in long-lasting Graves disease. Study results and caveats: Persistent disease preferred TRBV28, TRBJ1-2 and TRBJ2-5; new disease, TRBV20-1 and TRBJ2-1.

Libraries of TCR beta came from iRepertoire HTBI primers plus Arm-PCR of CDR3 regions. TCRdb called the multiplex PCR reads again in MiXCR, with one record for every CDR3 protein. The profile shows over 450,000 distinct CDR3 sequences, approximately 12% of them singletons. As for time point: newly diagnosed GD, antithyroid drugs for less than 3 months. The TCR library was made from RNA that had been extracted from PBMCs in TRIzol. This clonotype was seen many times. The target antigen is unknown. The CDR3 runs 14 residues. Germline V gene sequence: CDR1 MDHEN, CDR2 SYDVKM. The V segment lost 7 bases and the J segment 6 bases; nucleotides outside the gene matches: 7. The data also belong to a second study, concerning T cells in Graves' hyperthyroidism and ophthalmopathy.

The V call is TRBV28, the J call TRBJ2-2; 8 bases are a match to TRBD2. The receptor was derived from a woman in her 30s with Graves disease. The material sequenced was peripheral blood mononuclear cells (PBMCs), taken at new diagnosis, from a patient treated with antithyroid drugs. The CDR3 loop is CASTLSGSSGELFF. CDR3 DNA: TGTGCCAGCACCTTGAGCGGGAGCTCCGGGGAGCTGTTTTTT.